This T cell receptor (beta chain) was sequenced for a study of T cells in Graves' hyperthyroidism and ophthalmopathy (dated by TCRdb to about 2019). About the study as a whole: Peripheral blood was collected at initial diagnosis, before any treatment. Prospective prediction of ophthalmopathy was tested in an independent validation cohort of 18 to 20 hyperthyroidism patients and some 17 patients who later progressed to ophthalmopathy. The 85 to 100 discovery patients were divided at random into training and test sets in a 7:3 ratio. Following sampling, methimazole starting at 30 mg daily was given to hyperthyroidism patients, and high-dose intravenous methylprednisolone was given to ophthalmopathy patients. A discovery cohort of roughly 100 patients, about 40 with Graves' ophthalmopathy and fewer than 65 with stable Graves' hyperthyroidism, was used to find distinguishing TCR V-J signatures. TCR Vbeta CDR3 sequencing of roughly 140 peripheral blood samples (roughly 43 ophthalmopathy, roughly 74 hyperthyroidism and approximately 17 progressor patients) is reported in the paper. In addition, the study compared T-cell repertoires in thyroid tissue and in blood from roughly six Graves' hyperthyroidism patients.

Moderately to severely active disease, a Clinical Activity Score of at least 3, a NOSPECS grade of at least 4, and a duration under 3 months were present in ophthalmopathy patients. The study excluded patients with uncontrolled infections, other autoimmune diseases, pregnancy or lactation. Diagnoses were based on clinical symptoms, serum thyroxine and TRAb, thyroid ultrasound and orbital computed tomography. Ficoll-Paque density gradient centrifugation was used to isolate PBMCs from 9.5 to 10 ml of fresh peripheral blood. Total RNA was extracted with Trizol reagent, and quality was checked on an Agilent 2100 Bioanalyzer. The study at large found these results: Most expanded thyroid clonotypes (frequency above 0.001) were also detected in blood, a finding suggesting that blood repertoires may reflect thyroid immune responses. During validation, the model predicted progression to ophthalmopathy a median of about 5.9 months ahead of onset, with almost 71% sensitivity and 72% to 85% specificity. A model built on a 13 V-J signature distinguished ophthalmopathy from stable hyperthyroidism, reaching about 88% sensitivity and 81.08% specificity in cross-validation and 80%/75% in testing. Sample size was not statistically predetermined, and investigators were not blinded to group allocation.

The TCR beta CDR3 regions were amplified from the RNA transcripts. The TCR CDR3 was subjected to a first round of RT-PCR using the HTBI primer set and the Qiagen OneStep RT-PCR kit. Libraries were constructed in a second round of multiplex PCR, after which size selection and purification were performed. Paired-end sequencing of the libraries was performed with 100 bp reads on an Illumina HiSeq2000. The study's own analysis went as follows. SOAPnuke was used to process the raw data, with reads discarded if the reads contained adapters or uncalled bases, had a mean Phred below 15, or lacked an exact constant-primer or identifier match. COPE v1.2.5 was used to merge the high-quality paired reads, and each unique nucleotide sequence was defined as a clonotype. Clonotypes were aligned to IMGT TRBV, TRBD and TRBJ reference segments using MiTCR v1.1. The analysis included only V-J combinations with a frequency above 0.0001, which together covered around 99% of the repertoires. A TCS score was defined as the ratio between F50 (clonal expansion) and ExV (chaos), using BLOSUM62-based TCRdist between CDR3 peptides within each V-J. Welch's t-statistics and random forest reduced roughly 540 V-J features to 10 to 15, which were used in a naive Bayes classifier (R e1071). TCRdb trimmed public reads at Q25 via fastp, called clones via MiXCR and kept in-frame beta chains. Merged by CDR3 protein, the rows form single entries marked with the most common genes and DNA. TCRdb's processing, not the authors' own work, is the source of the V and J calls. The sample data list hundreds of thousands of distinct CDR3 sequences, and roughly 13% of these were observed just once. The top ten clonotypes cover 28% of the sample.

V lost 0 bases and J lost 6 bases; the stretch between them is 12 bases long. CDR1 and CDR2 are read off the germline V gene (reference sequence) as DFQATT and SNEGSKA. The CDR3, cysteine through phenylalanine, is 13 amino acids long. Of the read, only the CDR3 DNA is kept; its 39 bases are in frame from base 1. Of note for this clonotype: What antigen it recognizes has not been identified. Base-call qualities are not available, and no considerably larger clone is one nucleotide away.

Material: blood. This TCR derives from a man aged 50 to 60 with Graves' ophthalmopathy. This receptor chain uses TRBV20-1 and TRBJ2-7; TRBD2 is a possible D gene, resting on 6 matching bases. The CDR3 reads as follows: CSARERGSCEQYF. The DNA is as follows: TGCAGTGCTAGAGAGCGGGGTAGCTGCGAGCAGTACTTC.